This T cell receptor (beta chain) came from a study of T cells of healthy individuals (dated by TCRdb to the late 2010s). The library came from 5' RACE. The listed sequencing device is Illumina MiSeq. The raw public reads went through TCRdb reprocessing: fastp at Q25, MiXCR clone calling, in-frame beta chains kept. Entries that share a CDR3 protein sequence are merged under the most common genes and DNA. For this sample there are 65,000 to 90,000 distinct CDR3 sequences; approximately 4.8% appear just once. Of the sample, 7.5% falls within the top ten clones. This clonotype appeared a few times. Its specific antigen is unknown. No much larger clone exists at a distance of one base, and base qualities are not known. V and J are truncated by 5 bases and 5 bases respectively, leaving an intervening sequence of 18 bases. CDR3 length: 15 amino acids, cysteine to phenylalanine. Solely the CDR3 DNA is kept, with 45 bases framed from the first base. Sequences MNHEY (CDR1) and SVGEGT (CDR2) are obtained from the germline V gene.

The rearrangement combines TRBV6-2 or TRBV6-3 with TRBJ1-1, with TRBD1 perhaps the D gene, on 5 matching bases. This TCR came from a female donor in good health. The DNA reads TGTGCCAGCAGTGAACCAGGGTTTGGTGGAACTGAAGCTTTCTTT. It translates as CASSEPGFGGTEAFF.